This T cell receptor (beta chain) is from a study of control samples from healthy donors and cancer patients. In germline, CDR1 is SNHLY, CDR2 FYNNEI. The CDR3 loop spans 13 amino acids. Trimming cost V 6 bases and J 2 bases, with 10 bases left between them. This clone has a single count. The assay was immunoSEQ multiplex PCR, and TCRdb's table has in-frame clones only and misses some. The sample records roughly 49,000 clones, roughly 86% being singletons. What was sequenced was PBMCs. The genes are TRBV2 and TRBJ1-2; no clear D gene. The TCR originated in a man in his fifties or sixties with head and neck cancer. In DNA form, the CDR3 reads TGTGCCAGCAGCCGACCCCAAAACTATGGCTACACCTTC. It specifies CASSRPQNYGYTF.